This T cell receptor beta chain appears in the sequencing data of a study of a mutant IDH1 vaccine in newly diagnosed glioma. Study background: Vaccinations, eight in total, occurred in weeks 1, 3, 5, 7, 11, 15, 19, 23. Whole-study findings and limits: Vaccine-induced responses were seen in roughly 93% of patients, spanning several MHC alleles. It seemed that pseudoprogression was not linked to changes in the top peripheral T cell clonotypes.

Only in-frame clones appear in the TCRdb table, and some are missing; sequencing was by immunoSEQ multiplex PCR. The profile shows some 35,000 clones, about four fifths of them singletons. Time point of the sample: week 5, during vaccination. Each dose delivered 300 ug of mutant IDH1 20-mer peptide subcutaneously with imiquimod. This clone was seen a few times. No antigen is known for it. There are 11 residues in the CDR3. V dropped 5 bases and J dropped 3 bases, with 6 bases sitting between them. Germline-derived CDR1 and CDR2 are SQVTM and ANQGSEA. The sample in question was PBMCs, obtained from a glioma patient whose treatment included an IDH1 peptide vaccine. This sequence joins TRBV29-1 and TRBJ2-3; D gene ambiguous. The clonotype originates from a man in his forties or fifties with glioma. DNA for the CDR3: TGCAGCGTTTCTACGACAGATACGCAGTATTTT. It codes for CSVSTTDTQYF.